These T cell receptor beta chains were read from a single sample in a study of cytomegalovirus exposure and HLA in healthy donors. Data came from immunoSEQ multiplex PCR; TCRdb stores just in-frame clones and leaves some out. In the table there are about 130,000 clones, roughly a tenth of which are singletons. The sequencing sample was made of PBMCs. The receptors stem from a woman between 18 and 29 years old in good health and CMV-seropositive. Both conserved end residues are part of each CDR3. The D gene is left open where the match is weak. Clone size is shown for a subset of rows, as once, few, many or a class of expanded clone.

clone_size	d_call	v_call	j_call	cdr3_aa	cdr3_nt
-	-	TRBV6-5	TRBJ2-5	CASSNRETQYF	TGTGCCAGCAGTAATAGAGAGACCCAGTACTTC
-	-	TRBV27	TRBJ1-5	CASSTQGRQPQHF	TGTGCCAGCAGTACTCAGGGCAGGCAGCCCCAGCATTTT
-	-	TRBV28	TRBJ2-7	CASSPAYNGYEQYF	TGTGCCAGCAGTCCGGCCTACAACGGGTACGAGCAGTACTTC
few	-	TRBV30	TRBJ2-1	CAWTQKGYEQFF	TGTGCCTGGACACAAAAGGGGTATGAGCAGTTCTTC
-	-	TRBV5-1	TRBJ1-2	CASSLEPWSTYGYTF	TGCGCCAGCAGCTTGGAACCCTGGAGTACCTATGGCTACACCTTC
few	-	TRBV28	TRBJ2-5	CASKTSSRGQETQYF	TGTGCCAGCAAGACAAGTAGTAGGGGCCAAGAGACCCAGTACTTC
few	-	TRBV5-4	TRBJ2-3	CASSSTTGMGTDTQYF	TGTGCCAGCAGCTCCACCACAGGGATGGGGACAGATACGCAGTATTTT
few	TRBD2	TRBV2	TRBJ2-3	CATKRGLGTDTQYF	TGTGCCACCAAGCGGGGATTGGGCACAGATACGCAGTATTTT
once	-	TRBV28	TRBJ2-7	CASRSLFAELAYEQYF	TGTGCCAGCAGATCCCTCTTTGCGGAACTAGCCTACGAGCAGTACTTC
-	-	TRBV11-1	TRBJ2-7	CASSLSTGSSYEQYF	TGTGCCAGCAGCCTATCGACTGGAAGCTCCTACGAGCAGTACTTC
-	-	TRBV7-2	TRBJ1-3	CASSPPGEGNTIYF	TGTGCCAGCAGCCCCCCTGGGGAGGGAAACACCATATATTTT
-	-	TRBV5-1	TRBJ2-1	CASSPGLGTVYNEQFF	TGCGCCAGCAGCCCGGGACTCGGGACAGTCTACAATGAGCAGTTCTTC
few	-	TRBV4-1	TRBJ1-3	CASTQPLPGGGNTIYF	TGCGCCAGCACCCAACCGCTCCCCGGGGGAGGAAACACCATATATTTT
-	-	TRBV6-5	TRBJ2-2	CASSRFRAGIGELFF	TGTGCCAGCAGCCGTTTCAGGGCGGGGATCGGGGAGCTGTTTTTT
few	-	TRBV28	TRBJ2-7	CASVLAESSYEQYF	TGTGCCAGCGTATTAGCGGAAAGCTCCTACGAGCAGTACTTC
-	-	TRBV14	TRBJ1-1	CASSQDPSGRAFF	TGTGCCAGCAGCCAAGATCCATCAGGTCGGGCTTTCTTT
few	-	TRBV2	TRBJ2-4	CASSEALQGWWNIQYF	TGTGCCAGCAGTGAAGCGCTTCAGGGGTGGTGGAACATTCAGTACTTC
-	TRBD1	TRBV6-6	TRBJ2-5	CASSPGTGGGKTQYF	TGTGCCAGCAGCCCCGGGACAGGGGGCGGGAAGACCCAGTACTTC
-	-	TRBV9	TRBJ1-2	CASSVEISGGYYGYTF	TGTGCCAGCAGCGTAGAGATAAGTGGGGGCTACTATGGCTACACCTTC
few	TRBD2	TRBV5-4	TRBJ2-1	CASSFSGVKFF	TGTGCCAGCAGCTTTAGCGGGGTAAAGTTCTTC